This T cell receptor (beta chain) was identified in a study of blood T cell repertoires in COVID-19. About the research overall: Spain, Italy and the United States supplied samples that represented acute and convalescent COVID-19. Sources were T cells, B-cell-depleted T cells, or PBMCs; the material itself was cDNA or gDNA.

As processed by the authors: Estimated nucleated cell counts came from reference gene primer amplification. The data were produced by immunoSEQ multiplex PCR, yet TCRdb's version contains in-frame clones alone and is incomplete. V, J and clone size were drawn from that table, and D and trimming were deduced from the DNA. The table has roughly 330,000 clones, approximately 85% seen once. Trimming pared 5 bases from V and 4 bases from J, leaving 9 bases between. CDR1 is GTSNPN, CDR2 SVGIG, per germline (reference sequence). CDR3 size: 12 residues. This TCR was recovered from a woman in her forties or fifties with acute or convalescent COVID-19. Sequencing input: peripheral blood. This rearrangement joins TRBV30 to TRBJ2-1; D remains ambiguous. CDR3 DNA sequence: TGTGCCTGGGGGCGGTCATACAATGAGCAGTTCTTC. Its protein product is CAWGRSYNEQFF.